Each of the 4 T cell receptor beta chains below was sequenced from the same sample in a study of graft-versus-host responses after intestinal transplantation. Antigens for these TCRs are unknown. Repertoires were generated with immunoSEQ multiplex PCR, while TCRdb's copy carries only in-frame clones and drops some. The table lists tens of thousands of clones, less than 95% of them singletons. The input for sequencing was unstimulated CD4+ T cells sorted from spleen or lymph node cells, taken before transplant. Receptor source: a human donor who was the organ donor for an intestinal transplant.

This rearrangement joins TRBV11-2 to TRBJ1-2; no clear D. The V end lost 1 base, the J end lost 0 bases, and 6 bases lay between the germline ends. The CDR3 contains 14 residues. The germline CDR1 and CDR2 sequences are SGHAT and FQNNGV. The CDR3 protein is CASSLARSNYGYTF. In DNA, the CDR3 is TGTGCCAGCAGCTTAGCCCGATCTAACTATGGCTACACCTTC.

V and J are TRBV7-2 and TRBJ1-3, with D maybe TRBD1 (5 bases). With 5 bases removed from V and 0 bases from J, the gap between germline ends came to 14 bases. Germline V gene lookup returns CDR1 SGHTA and CDR2 FQGNSA. This CDR3 region has 16 residues. This CDR3 is CASSTRTPNSGNTIYF. The CDR3 bases are TGTGCCAGCAGCACGCGGACACCCAACTCTGGAAACACCATATATTTT. Full variable domain (outside the CDR3, taken from reference TRBV7-2 and TRBJ1-3): GAGVSQSPSNKVTEKGKDVELRCDPISGHTALYWYRQSLGQGLEFLIYFQGNSAPDKSGLPSDRFSAERTGGSVSTLTIQRTQQEDSAVYLCASSTRTPNSGNTIYFGEGSWLTVV.

The chain joins TRBV7-9 to TRBJ2-7; D might be TRBD1 or TRBD2, each matching 5 bases. The CDR3 has 13 amino acids. The germline V gene encodes CDR1 SEHNR and CDR2 FQNEAQ (reference sequence). Between the trimmed V and J ends, which lost 6 bases and 4 bases, there was a span of 13 bases. CDR3 protein: CASRPGTAYEQYF. In DNA, the CDR3 is TGTGCCAGCAGGCCCGGGACGGCTTACGAGCAGTACTTC.

Comment on this clone: An end of the junction differs from the germline gene, which may be a read error. The chain joins TRBV7-2 to TRBJ2-7; 10 nucleotides line up with TRBD2. Germline CDR1 and CDR2: SGHTA and FQGNSA. This CDR3 has 14 amino acids. The chain's CDR3 is CASSIAGGSYEQYF. The CDR3, as DNA: TGTGCCAGCAGCATAGCGGGGGGCTCCTACGAGCAGTACTTC.